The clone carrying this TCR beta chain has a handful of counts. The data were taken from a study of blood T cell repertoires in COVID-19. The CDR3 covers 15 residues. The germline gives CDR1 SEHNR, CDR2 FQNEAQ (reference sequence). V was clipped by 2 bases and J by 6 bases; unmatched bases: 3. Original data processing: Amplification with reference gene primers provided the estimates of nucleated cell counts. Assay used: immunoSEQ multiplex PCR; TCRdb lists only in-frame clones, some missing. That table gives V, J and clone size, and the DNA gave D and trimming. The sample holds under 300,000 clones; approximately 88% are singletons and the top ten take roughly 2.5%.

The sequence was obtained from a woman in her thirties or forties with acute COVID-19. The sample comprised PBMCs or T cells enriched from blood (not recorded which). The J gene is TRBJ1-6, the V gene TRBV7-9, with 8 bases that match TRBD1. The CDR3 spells CASSLNRGSNSPLHF. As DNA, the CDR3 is TGTGCCAGCAGCTTAAACAGGGGGTCTAATTCACCCCTCCACTTT.